Each of the 6 T cell receptor beta chains below was sequenced from the same sample in a study of blood T cell repertoires in COVID-19 (dated by TCRdb to 2020 to 2021). Library method: the immunoSEQ multiplex PCR assay. As stored in TCRdb, this immuneACCESS dataset retains in-frame rearrangements with V and J assigned. A fraction of the clones does not appear; measured against another copy, unresolved V genes explain less than half of the discrepancy, and the remainder lacks a known reason. This sample comprises some 320,000 clones, around 87% of them detected only once. The ten largest clones capture less than 9.5% of the sample. Sample: peripheral blood. These receptor sequences come from a woman in her forties or fifties who had recovered from COVID-19.

The chain employs TRBV6-6 and TRBJ2-3, with a weak D call TRBD2 (6 bases). The V end lost 2 bases, the J end lost 0 bases, and 9 bases lay between the germline ends. There are 15 residues in the CDR3. Germline V lookup: CDR1 MNHNY, CDR2 SVGAGI (reference sequence). The CDR3 DNA follows: TGTGCCAGCAGTTACCGAAGCGGGAGCACAGATACGCAGTATTTT. It is translated as CASSYRSGSTDTQYF.

This sequence joins TRBV28 and TRBJ2-1, with 13 bases aligning to TRBD2. V trimming: 6 bases; J trimming: 6 bases; junction bases outside the gene matches: 5. CDR3 length equals 15 residues. CDR1 and CDR2 (germline): MDHEN, SYDVKM. The DNA for the CDR3 is TGTGCCAGCAGCCTTACTAGCGGGAGGGCCAATGAGCAGTTCTTC. This translates into CASSLTSGRANEQFF.

This clone has just one count. The gene calls are TRBV5-1 and TRBJ1-1; 9 bases are a match to TRBD1. The germline CDR1 and CDR2 sequences are SGHRS and YFSETQ. The J segment lost 3 bases and the V segment lost 1 base, leaving 1 base of the junction unmatched. The CDR3 sequence is 14 residues long. In DNA, the CDR3 is TGCGCCAGCAGCTTGAGGACAGGGGACACTGAAGCTTTCTTT. This sequence encodes CASSLRTGDTEAFF.

V is TRBV19 and J is TRBJ2-3, with 7 nucleotides matching TRBD1. Germline CDR1 and CDR2: LNHDA and SQIVND (reference sequence). The CDR3 consists of 17 residues. Germline trimming cut 5 bases from V and 2 bases from J; bases unmatched to any gene: 13. This CDR3 reads CASSLQGPALDTDTQYF. CDR3 in DNA: TGTGCCAGTAGTTTACAGGGGCCGGCCTTGGACACAGATACGCAGTATTTT. Based on the CDR3 plus reference TRBV19 and TRBJ2-3, the full variable domain is DGGITQSPKYLFRKEGQNVTLSCEQNLNHDAMYWYRQDPGQGLRLIYYSQIVNDFQKGDIAEGYSVSREKKESFPLTVTSAQKNPTAFYLCASSLQGPALDTDTQYFGPGTRLTVL.

The chain is built from TRBV7-9 and TRBJ1-3; D gene unclear. The germline gives CDR1 SEHNR, CDR2 FQNEAQ (reference sequence). The CDR3 runs to 13 residues. V was clipped by 3 bases and J by 4 bases, with 7 bases between them. The CDR3 DNA follows: TGTGCCAGCAGCTTGCGGCGGGGAAACACCATATATTTT. It yields the protein CASSLRRGNTIYF. Using reference TRBV7-9 and TRBJ1-3 for the parts outside the CDR3, the full variable domain is DTGVSQNPRHKITKRGQNVTFRCDPISEHNRLYWYRQTLGQGPEFLTYFQNEAQLEKSRLLSDRFSAERPKGSFSTLEIQRTEQGDSAMYLCASSLRRGNTIYFGEGSWLTVV.

The chain couples TRBV3-1 (or the pseudogene TRBV3-2) to TRBJ2-1; the match to TRBD2 covers 10 bases. The CDR3 totals 16 residues. The ends lost 0 bases at V and 4 bases at J; junction bases unmatched: 3. Per germline, CDR1 LGHDT and CDR2 YNNKEL (reference sequence). CDR3 coding DNA: TGTGCCAGCAGCCAAGATGGAGCGGGGGGGTACAATGAGCAGTTCTTC. This sequence encodes CASSQDGAGGYNEQFF.